The 27 T cell receptor beta chains below all came from one sample that was sequenced in a study of beta chain features in type 1 diabetes (dated by TCRdb to the late 2010s). Library construction relied on the immunoSEQ multiplex PCR assay. The High Capacity cDNA Reverse Transcription Kit was used to reverse transcribe all of the isolated RNA, meaning that expressed TCRB transcripts were what got sequenced. TCRdb carries this immuneACCESS record with in-frame sequences only. Its versions omit some clonotypes, under half of them owing to an unresolved V gene in the studies checked, with the rest unexplained. The sample profile shows roughly 120,000 clones; under 40% of them were found once. 0.065% of the sample comes from the top ten. Sample: stem cell memory CD4+ T cells from blood. This sample's cell subset or site label indicates: stem cell-like memory CD4+ T cells. The origin of the receptors is a woman between 18 and 30 years old in good health.

This clone was picked up a small number of times. The chain couples TRBV28 to TRBJ2-5; 15 bases are a match to TRBD2. Germline CDR1 MDHEN, CDR2 SYDVKM. V lost 5 bases, J lost 5 bases, and 15 bases stayed unmatched. The CDR3 runs 19 residues. CDR3 DNA: TGTGCCAGCAGTCCGGGACTAGCGGGAGGCCTACCCTCCCCCGAGACCCAGTACTTC. It specifies CASSPGLAGGLPSPETQYF.

The rearrangement uses TRBV7-3 and TRBJ1-1; perhaps TRBD1 as D (6 bases). V lost 5 bases, J lost 0 bases, and 16 bases lay in between. The CDR3 is 16 residues long. In germline, CDR1 is SGHTA, CDR2 FQGTGA. CDR3 residues: CASSDGPSGVNTEAFF. CDR3 DNA: TGTGCCAGCAGCGATGGGCCCTCAGGGGTGAACACTGAAGCTTTCTTT.

The chain is built from TRBV7-9 and TRBJ2-5; 9 bases fit TRBD2. The junction had 12 bases not matched to a gene; V was cut back by 7 bases and J by 0 bases. Per germline, CDR1 SEHNR and CDR2 FQNEAQ (reference sequence). This CDR3 contains 17 residues. In nucleotides, the CDR3 is TGTGCCAGCACAAGGGGGCTAGCGGGGAATCACCAAGAGACCCAGTACTTC. Translated: CASTRGLAGNHQETQYF.

The rearrangement joins TRBV6-6 to TRBJ2-7; D not certain. The CDR3 sequence is 12 residues long. The germline CDR1 and CDR2 sequences are MNHNY and SVGAGI (reference sequence). V was trimmed by 6 bases and J by 2 bases, leaving 8 bases between them. CDR3 DNA: TGTGCCAGCAGGGCGGTAACCTACGAGCAGTACTTC. Protein: CASRAVTYEQYF.

The chain combines TRBV18 with TRBJ2-5; tentatively, D is TRBD1 (5 bases). The CDR3 extends over 14 amino acids. Trimming took 1 base from V and 2 from J, leaving 8 bases between them. Germline V gene sequence: CDR1 KGHSH, CDR2 LQKENI. Written as DNA, the CDR3 is TGTGCCAGCTCACCACGGACACTTCAAGAGACCCAGTACTTC. Its protein is CASSPRTLQETQYF.

CDR3 in DNA: TGCGCCAGCAGCCCCCCAACTAACACCTACGAGCAGTACTTC. Amino acid sequence: CASSPPTNTYEQYF. The chain joins TRBV5-1 to TRBJ2-7, with D unresolved. Germline V gene sequence: CDR1 SGHRS, CDR2 YFSETQ. The CDR3 has 14 amino acids. V was pared by 4 bases and J by 2 bases, with 13 bases between. Based on the CDR3 plus reference TRBV5-1 and TRBJ2-7, the full variable domain is KAGVTQTPRYLIKTRGQQVTLSCSPISGHRSVSWYQQTPGQGLQFLFEYFSETQRNKGNFPGRFSGRQFSNSRSEMNVSTLELGDSALYLCASSPPTNTYEQYFGPGTRLTVT.

The rearrangement links TRBV27 to TRBJ2-1, with a possible D match to TRBD1 (5 bases). This CDR3 is 11 amino acids long. V was cut by 8 bases and J by 14 bases, with 16 bases left in between. Germline CDR1 is MNHEY and CDR2 is SMNVEV (reference sequence). The CDR3 DNA reads as TGTGCCAGCGCCCAGGGATGGAGAGAGTTCTTC. It is translated as CASAQGWREFF.

This chain links TRBV4-3 with TRBJ1-2, with D possibly matching TRBD1 (6 bases). The CDR3 loop spans 15 amino acids. CDR1 is LGHNA, CDR2 YSLEER, per germline. Trimming left V 0 bases short and J 7 bases short, with 15 bases between. The CDR3 DNA is TGCGCCAGCAGCCAAGAACCCCGGGACATATCTGGCTACACCTTC. It codes for CASSQEPRDISGYTF.

The chain recombines TRBV7-6 with TRBJ2-1, with 13 bases fitting TRBD2. The CDR3 totals 15 residues. The trim removed 2 bases at V and 9 bases at J, leaving 4 bases unmatched. Germline CDR1 is SGHVS and CDR2 is FNYEAQ. Written as DNA, the CDR3 is TGTGCCAGCAGCTTAAAACTAGCGGGAGGGGGTGAGCAGTTCTTC. Its protein is CASSLKLAGGGEQFF.

This clone was seen more than once but under ten times. The chain employs TRBV30 and TRBJ1-3; D ambiguous. Trimming stripped 6 bases from V and 0 bases from J, with 9 bases between. The CDR3 runs 13 residues. Germline V gives CDR1 GTSNPN, CDR2 SVGIG (reference sequence). In DNA, the CDR3 is TGTGCCTGCCCACTTCGCTCTGGAAACACCATATATTTT. Protein sequence: CACPLRSGNTIYF. The variable domain in full, with the rest retrieved from reference TRBV30 and TRBJ1-3, is SQTIHQWPATLVQPVGSPLSLECTVEGTSNPNLYWYRQAAGRGLQLLFYSVGIGQISSEVPQNLSASRPQDRQFILSSKKLLLSDSGFYLCACPLRSGNTIYFGEGSWLTVV.

The chain recombines TRBV11-2 with TRBJ2-5, with 10 bases lining up with TRBD2. V lost 8 bases to trimming and J lost 4 bases; unmatched junction nucleotides: 10. This CDR3 region has 15 residues. Per germline, CDR1 SGHAT and CDR2 FQNNGV. The CDR3 is CASGRTSGVRETQYF. The CDR3 nucleotides are TGTGCCAGCGGACGGACTAGCGGAGTCCGAGAGACCCAGTACTTC.

The chain has TRBV2 and TRBJ2-1; 10 bases align to TRBD2. Germline loops: CDR1 SNHLY, CDR2 FYNNEI. The CDR3 is 15 residues long. After removal of 3 bases from V and 7 bases from J, the junction contained 6 bases not matched to a gene. CDR3 sequence (DNA): TGTGCCAGCAGTGAGAGTAGCGGGAGGAGGAATGAGCAGTTCTTC. This codes for CASSESSGRRNEQFF.

This sequence joins TRBV11-2 and TRBJ2-1; 10 nucleotides agree with TRBD2. The length of the CDR3 is 16 residues. Unmatched junction bases numbered 9, after V lost 6 bases and J lost 4 bases. Per the germline V gene, CDR1 is SGHAT and CDR2 is FQNNGV. CDR3 sequence: CASSLTSGYPYNEQFF. In DNA form, the CDR3 reads TGTGCCAGCAGTTTGACTAGCGGGTACCCTTACAATGAGCAGTTCTTC.

This chain connects TRBV18 to TRBJ2-1; the D gene is possibly TRBD2 (5 bases). This CDR3 comprises 13 residues. Germline CDR1 and CDR2: KGHSH and LQKENI. V was trimmed by 4 bases and J by 5 bases, leaving 9 bases between them. In DNA, the CDR3 is TGTGCCAGCTCACAGGACTGGAACAATGAGCAGTTCTTC. Translating gives CASSQDWNNEQFF. The complete variable domain, with remaining parts taken from reference TRBV18 and TRBJ2-1, reads NAGVMQNPRHLVRRRGQEARLRCSPMKGHSHVYWYRQLPEEGLKFMVYLQKENIIDESGMPKERFSAEFPKEGPSILRIQQVVRGDSAAYFCASSQDWNNEQFFGPGTRLTVL.

In its sample, this clone was seen a few times. The genes are TRBV21-1 and TRBJ1-5; TRBD1, the table's D call, lacks a check against the DNA. TRBV21-1 is a listed pseudogene. There are 14 residues in the CDR3. The CDR3 bases are TGTGCCAGCAGCAAAGACAGTCTGAATCAGCCCCAGCATTTT. Its translation: CASSKDSLNQPQHF.

This chain uses TRBV28 with TRBJ2-6, with D unresolved. The CDR3 covers 15 residues. V dropped 6 bases and J dropped 0 bases, with 9 bases sitting between them. CDR1 and CDR2 (germline): MDHEN, SYDVKM. CDR3 DNA sequence: TGTGCCAGCAGCCCGCGTAGCTCTGGGGCCAACGTCCTGACTTTC. This translates into CASSPRSSGANVLTF.

This clone has only a few counts. The chain uses TRBV7-2 and TRBJ2-7; 12 bases agree with TRBD2. V lost 3 bases to trimming and J lost 3 bases; unmatched junction nucleotides: 3. The CDR3 length is 15 residues. CDR1 is SGHTA and CDR2 is FQGNSA in the germline V gene. In DNA form, the CDR3 reads TGTGCCAGCAGCTTCGGACTAGCGGGGTTCTACGAGCAGTACTTC. Translating it yields CASSFGLAGFYEQYF.

The V call is TRBV19, the J call TRBJ1-5; 7 nucleotides line up with TRBD1. Germline V gives CDR1 LNHDA, CDR2 SQIVND (reference sequence). CDR3 length: 13 residues. The V and J ends lost 5 bases and 6 bases, in that order; junction bases with no gene match: 4. In DNA form, the CDR3 reads TGTGCCAGTAGTGCCGACAGGGCTCAGCCCCAGCATTTT. Its protein is CASSADRAQPQHF.

This clone was counted between two and nine times. The chain combines TRBV28 with TRBJ1-2; D is unclear. The CDR3 has 14 amino acids. CDR1 MDHEN and CDR2 SYDVKM come from the germline V gene. V was trimmed by 7 bases and J by 4 bases, leaving 16 bases between them. The CDR3 nucleotides are TGTGCCAGCACCCTGGACGGGAAAATCTATGGCTACACCTTC. Its protein product is CASTLDGKIYGYTF.

V gene TRBV2 combines with J gene TRBJ2-1; 12 nucleotides line up with TRBD2. J lost 9 bases, V lost 5 bases, and 14 bases had no gene match. The CDR3 totals 17 residues. Per germline, CDR1 SNHLY and CDR2 FYNNEI. The CDR3 loop reads CASSPLPPGLAGREQFF. CDR3 bases: TGTGCCAGCAGTCCCCTTCCCCCGGGACTAGCGGGTCGTGAGCAGTTCTTC.

The rearrangement joins TRBV7-9 to TRBJ1-2, with D possibly matching TRBD1 (5 bases). The CDR3 loop spans 15 amino acids. Germline assignment: CDR1 SEHNR and CDR2 FQNEAQ (reference sequence). V was pared by 2 bases and J by 1 base, with 11 bases between. The CDR3 DNA reads as TGTGCCAGCAGCTTAACGACAGCTAATAACTATGGCTACACCTTC. This gives the protein CASSLTTANNYGYTF.

This clone was counted only a few times. The chain joins TRBV20-1 to TRBJ1-2; D might be TRBD1 (6 bases). This CDR3 spans 11 amino acids. Germline lookup yields CDR1 DFQATT and CDR2 SNEGSKA (reference sequence). The CDR3 nucleotides read TGCAGCGAGGACAGTATCTATGGCTACACCTTC. Its translation: CSEDSIYGYTF.

The chain employs TRBV18 and TRBJ1-2; TRBD1 agrees at 7 bases. Per germline, CDR1 KGHSH and CDR2 LQKENI. This CDR3 is 17 amino acids long. The trim removed 5 bases at V and 4 bases at J, leaving 16 bases unmatched. CDR3 sequence reads: CASSEYRGRPKFYGYTF. CDR3 DNA: TGTGCCAGCTCAGAATACAGGGGCCGACCTAAGTTCTATGGCTACACCTTC. Supplemented by reference TRBV18 and TRBJ1-2, the full variable domain reads NAGVMQNPRHLVRRRGQEARLRCSPMKGHSHVYWYRQLPEEGLKFMVYLQKENIIDESGMPKERFSAEFPKEGPSILRIQQVVRGDSAAYFCASSEYRGRPKFYGYTFGSGTRLTVV.

This clone has more than one count but fewer than ten. The V and J genes are TRBV10-3 and TRBJ2-1; possible D gene TRBD1, 6 bases. Trimming took off 5 bases at V and 0 bases at J, with 11 bases between the two ends. The CDR3 has 15 residues. Germline V gene lookup returns CDR1 ENHRY and CDR2 SYGVKD. This CDR3 reads CAISSDRSSYNEQFF. Written as DNA, the CDR3 is TGTGCCATCAGTTCAGACAGGAGCTCCTACAATGAGCAGTTCTTC.

The CDR3 region is CASTSRLAGHYEQYF. CDR3 nucleotide sequence: TGTGCCAGCACCTCTCGACTAGCGGGACACTACGAGCAGTACTTC. This chain links TRBV2 with TRBJ2-7; 11 nucleotides match TRBD2. CDR3 length equals 15 residues. J lost 3 bases, V lost 7 bases, and 8 bases had no gene match. Germline assignment: CDR1 SNHLY and CDR2 FYNNEI.

This clone was seen a single time. The chain employs TRBV7-3 and TRBJ2-1; 10 bases agree with TRBD1. V trimming: 5 bases; J trimming: 6 bases; junction bases outside the gene matches: 7. Germline V CDR1 and CDR2: SGHTA, FQGTGA. This CDR3 spans 15 amino acids. This chain's CDR3 is CASSASGTGANEQFF. For the CDR3, the DNA is TGTGCCAGCAGCGCCTCCGGGACAGGGGCCAATGAGCAGTTCTTC.

This chain joins TRBV29-1 and TRBJ2-7, with 11 bases identical to TRBD2. The CDR3 totals 14 residues. Looked up from germline, CDR1 is SQVTM and CDR2 is ANQGSEA. The ends lost 4 bases at V and 4 bases at J; junction bases unmatched: 6. CDR3 sequence (DNA): TGCAGCGTTGGAGGGACTAGCGGCCGGTACGAGCAGTACTTC. It yields the protein CSVGGTSGRYEQYF.